This T cell receptor (beta chain) appears in the sequencing data of a study of cytomegalovirus exposure and HLA in healthy donors (TCRdb year 2017). General notes on the study: In an earlier analysis of 587 of the donors, about 270 Gb of sequence data and 100 million or so unique TCR beta sequences from 150 million to 200 million T cells were reported. Rather than drawing on any new phenotypic data, the later analysis identified candidate immune exposures from TCR beta sequences and the way those sequences occurred across donors. The aim of the study was to test whether cataloging public T cell receptors could identify signatures of past pathogen exposure. Alongside the repertoire data, information on donor age, sex, ethnicity and CMV serostatus was compiled. The T cell repertoires of some 700 subjects were profiled by immunosequencing and related to cytomegalovirus serostatus. All discovery cohort repertoires had been generated on a single sequencing platform. To predict cytomegalovirus infection status, the study combined high-throughput TCR immunosequencing, statistical association of individual TCRs with disease status, and machine learning. In a later genetic analysis, genome-wide SNP genotypes for about 55% of the 666 donors were used, and that subset was treated as a discovery cohort. To study patterns of TCR occurrence, a later analysis re-analyzed previously published TCR beta repertoires from around 660 donors and added high-resolution HLA genotyping. Of the 350 to 400 genotyped donors, around 81% fell in the genetic ancestry cluster associated with self-reported Caucasian donors. Typing coverage differed by locus: A, B, C, DRB1 and DQB1 were typed in about 629-640 donors, DQA1 in around 500, DPA1 in around 610, and DPB1 in 472. Besides the first cohort of roughly 640 subjects, a separate validation cohort made up of 120 different subjects was used. Across some 400 genotyped donors of the cohort, an average of about 220,000 unique TCR beta nucleotide sequences per donor were sequenced, and approximately 17% of those sequences were non-productive. In an earlier analysis of several hundred of the donors, high-throughput TCR beta sequencing was used to judge whether each TCR beta V gene segment behaved as functional or pseudogenic. Roughly 300 gigabases of sequencing data and approximately 92 million unique TCR sequences made up an early release that covered 640 HLA-typed donors. Because of strong linkage in the cohort, roughly five DR-DQ haplotypes were treated as single units for association and clustering. Class I and class II HLA loci were covered by the typing at four-digit resolution. What the research found in general, with its limitations: In a later analysis, 16,951 TCR beta sequences were associated with specific HLA alleles at a false discovery rate of 0.05. The classifier was reported to diagnose cytomegalovirus status with high specificity and sensitivity in both the original cohort and the validation cohort. The cohort was sequenced for TCR beta chains only, and without alpha or paired-chain data the features that could be detected were limited. It was suggested by the authors that the approach could potentially be generalized to other disease states and immunological phenotypes. Some IMGT-functional V segments, including TRBV6-2 and TRBV6-3, could not be distinguished by the 87-base-pair reads and were therefore excluded. The only immune exposure information available for the cohort was CMV serostatus. A later analysis found that TCR association rates varied across HLA loci, with DRB1 alleles showing the most associated TCRs and HLA-C alleles the fewest. A further reported finding was that TCR beta sequences accurately predicted the HLA-A and HLA-B alleles for most subjects in the first cohort. Most TCR sequences were observed very rarely across donors, whereas some public TCRs were present in many individuals. In a later analysis, several top co-occurrence clusters were reported to appear linked to parvovirus B19, influenza, CMV and Epstein-Barr virus. A total of about 150 TCR beta chains were listed by the study as associated with cytomegalovirus. When HLA alleles, especially DR and DQ, strongly co-occurred, attributing TCR associations to individual alleles was difficult. Because counts were too low, 15 to 20 rarely observed V segments, including chromosome 9 orphons, were excluded from the earlier analysis of under 650 of the donors. The presence/absence analyses assumed that sequencing depth was roughly uniform across donors, and that assumption may not be true. A few of the identified cytomegalovirus-associated TCR beta chains were confirmed in vitro to be specific for cytomegalovirus antigens. A later analysis found that HLA-associated TCR beta chains were more clonally expanded and had lower generation probabilities than equally common non-associated chains. A cluster of highly shared sequence variants was judged likely to represent a technical artifact of the sequencing pipeline. Correlated functional status among segregating V segments might be attributable to linkage disequilibrium, but an unknown experimental factor could not be ruled out. Because HLA typing was unavailable for some donors at each locus, only the typed subset was used in association tests. According to a later analysis, most CMV-associated TCR beta chains appeared to be HLA-restricted, and the HLA associations seemed to be driven largely by CMV exposure. A later genetic analysis associated a missense DCLRE1C variant with V-gene and J-gene trimming of TCR beta chains, and an independent cohort replicated the association. In a later genetic analysis, fewer N-insertions in productive TCRs were reported among donors in an Asian-associated ancestry cluster than the approximately 670-donor mean. An earlier analysis of some 590 of the donors showed that most TCR beta V segments appeared in productive rearrangements either about 90% or about 30% of the time, which broadly matched IMGT annotations.

The cohort comprised some 730 healthy bone marrow donors. At the time of sampling, every cohort member was nominally healthy, though immune exposures that went unrecorded were likely present. The donor tested CMV seronegative, placing the donor among the 350 to 400 seronegative members of the cohort. Every donor gave a peripheral blood sample, and the peripheral blood mononuclear cells from that sample were used for TCR beta sequencing. Genomic DNA extraction from the blood cell samples was performed with the Qiagen DNeasy Blood Extraction Kit. Ends trimmed: V by 5 bases, J by 1 base; bases unmatched to a gene: 4. The CDR3 starts with the cysteine, ends with the phenylalanine, and has 15 residues. The only DNA kept is the CDR3, 45 bases in frame from the first base. From the germline V gene (reference sequence), CDR1 is MNHEY and CDR2 is SMNVEV. Receptor libraries were prepared by the immunoSEQ multiplex PCR assay. A mixture of 60 forward primers for TCR Vbeta segments and 13 reverse primers for TCR Jbeta segments was used in the multiplex PCR. Amplification of the CDR3 region of rearranged TCR beta genes was performed with a multiplex PCR assay on genomic DNA. Amplified TCR beta libraries were sequenced as 87-base-pair reads on the Illumina HiSeq System. Concerning the study's data processing: In a later analysis, approximately 74 million unique TCR beta chains were counted across the roughly 670 repertoires, and roughly 10 million of these chains were shared by at least two donors. To remove PCR and sequencing errors, raw reads were error-corrected and collapsed into unique sequences using a nearest-neighbor algorithm that merged closely related sequences. V, D and J gene segments were assigned by aligning CDR3 sequences to IMGT reference sequences. For a sequence to be retained, a match of at least six nucleotides to both a V gene segment and a J gene segment was required. Rearrangements were classified as productive when the CDR3 lacked stop codons and remained in frame with V and J, and all other rearrangements were classified as non-productive. CDR3 was defined by IMGT convention, running from the second conserved V-encoded cysteine to the conserved J-encoded phenylalanine. In an earlier analysis of some 550 of the donors, sequences lacking an unambiguous match to a single V gene segment were excluded. In an earlier analysis of 587 of the donors, V segments were called functional above 56.7% productive rearrangements and were called segregating when the between-donor standard deviation exceeded 5%. A statistical classification framework was developed to diagnose cytomegalovirus status using the catalog of TCR beta chain sequences. In a later analysis, TCR nucleotide sequences were compared against IMGT/GENE-DB human TR gene sequences so that V and J genes could be assigned. The TCRdist pipeline was used in a later analysis to assign CDR3 sequences and most-parsimonious VDJ recombination scenarios. A later analysis defined each TCR beta chain by its CDR3 amino acid sequence plus V-gene family, and excluded reads lacking a unique V-gene family. As a way to deal with suspected cross-contamination and a sequencing artifact, a later analysis dropped under 600 nucleotide sequences that were highly shared and had low generation probability. In a later analysis, a clonal expansion index was calculated for each public chain from normalized within-repertoire ranks of inferred template counts. In a later analysis, generation probabilities were computed with a VDJ recombination model fitted to out-of-frame rearrangements, and the resulting probabilities were checked against IGoR. In a later analysis, TCR-TCR, TCR-HLA and TCR-CMV co-occurrence was scored with hypergeometric tests, and a repertoire-size bias correction was applied to TCR pairs. False discovery rates were estimated in a later analysis by permuting HLA or CMV assignments 20 times. In a later analysis, co-occurring TCRs were grouped using DBSCAN, and TCRdist sequence similarity was added for clustering within HLA-allele-positive subsets. Repertoires with fewer than 30,000 or more than 120,000 public chains were left out of co-occurrence clustering, as were about 5 repertoires with anomalous nucleotide sharing. In its TCRdb copy, this immuneACCESS table keeps in-frame sequences only and misses some clones. Where compared with another copy, unresolved V genes explain less than half of these, and the others have no known cause. V, J and clone size are those of that table, while D and trimming were read from the DNA. The sample's table lists a count of around 100,000 clones. The ten biggest clones cover roughly 0.64% of the sample.

As for this clone: Its cognate antigen has yet to be identified.

Sequences were obtained from PBMCs. This sequence was found in a man aged 50 to 59 in good health and CMV-seronegative. This chain joins TRBV27 to TRBJ2-2, and 7 junctional nucleotides match TRBD1. For the CDR3, the sequence is CASSLRQGNTGELFF. At the DNA level, the sequence is TGTGCCAGCAGTCTCCGACAGGGGAACACCGGGGAGCTGTTTTTT.